This T cell receptor beta chain originates from a study of identical twins. Study-wide findings and caveats: Twin pairs' shared out-of-frame alpha sequences were enriched in low generation probability. Models underpredicted monozygotic twin sharing of out-of-frame TCR alpha.

Via MiXCR, TCRdb re-called the 5' RACE reads, giving one row per CDR3 protein. This sample yields more than 600,000 distinct CDR3 sequences, of which over 15% are seen a single time; about 12% belongs to the top ten. The CDR3 has 13 amino acids. Germline V CDR1 and CDR2: KGHSH, LQKENI. V was trimmed by 3 bases and J by 7 bases, leaving 12 bases between them. As to this clonotype: Its antigen remains unknown.

The sample was also linked to a second study, of T cells expressing NK-cell markers. Per that study: In sorted CD3+CD56+NKG2C+, CD3+CD56+NKG2C- and CD3+CD56-NKG2C+ T cells, TCR beta repertoires were obtained. Among the eight sequenced donors, seven tested HCMV-seropositive and one tested seronegative.

V and J are TRBV18 and TRBJ1-1; D remains ambiguous. The receptor was derived from a woman between 18 and 29 years old in good health. Sequencing used PBMCs. The CDR3 coding sequence is TGTGCCAGCTCACCCCCCAGCAGGTATGAAGCTTTCTTT. It translates to CASSPPSRYEAFF.